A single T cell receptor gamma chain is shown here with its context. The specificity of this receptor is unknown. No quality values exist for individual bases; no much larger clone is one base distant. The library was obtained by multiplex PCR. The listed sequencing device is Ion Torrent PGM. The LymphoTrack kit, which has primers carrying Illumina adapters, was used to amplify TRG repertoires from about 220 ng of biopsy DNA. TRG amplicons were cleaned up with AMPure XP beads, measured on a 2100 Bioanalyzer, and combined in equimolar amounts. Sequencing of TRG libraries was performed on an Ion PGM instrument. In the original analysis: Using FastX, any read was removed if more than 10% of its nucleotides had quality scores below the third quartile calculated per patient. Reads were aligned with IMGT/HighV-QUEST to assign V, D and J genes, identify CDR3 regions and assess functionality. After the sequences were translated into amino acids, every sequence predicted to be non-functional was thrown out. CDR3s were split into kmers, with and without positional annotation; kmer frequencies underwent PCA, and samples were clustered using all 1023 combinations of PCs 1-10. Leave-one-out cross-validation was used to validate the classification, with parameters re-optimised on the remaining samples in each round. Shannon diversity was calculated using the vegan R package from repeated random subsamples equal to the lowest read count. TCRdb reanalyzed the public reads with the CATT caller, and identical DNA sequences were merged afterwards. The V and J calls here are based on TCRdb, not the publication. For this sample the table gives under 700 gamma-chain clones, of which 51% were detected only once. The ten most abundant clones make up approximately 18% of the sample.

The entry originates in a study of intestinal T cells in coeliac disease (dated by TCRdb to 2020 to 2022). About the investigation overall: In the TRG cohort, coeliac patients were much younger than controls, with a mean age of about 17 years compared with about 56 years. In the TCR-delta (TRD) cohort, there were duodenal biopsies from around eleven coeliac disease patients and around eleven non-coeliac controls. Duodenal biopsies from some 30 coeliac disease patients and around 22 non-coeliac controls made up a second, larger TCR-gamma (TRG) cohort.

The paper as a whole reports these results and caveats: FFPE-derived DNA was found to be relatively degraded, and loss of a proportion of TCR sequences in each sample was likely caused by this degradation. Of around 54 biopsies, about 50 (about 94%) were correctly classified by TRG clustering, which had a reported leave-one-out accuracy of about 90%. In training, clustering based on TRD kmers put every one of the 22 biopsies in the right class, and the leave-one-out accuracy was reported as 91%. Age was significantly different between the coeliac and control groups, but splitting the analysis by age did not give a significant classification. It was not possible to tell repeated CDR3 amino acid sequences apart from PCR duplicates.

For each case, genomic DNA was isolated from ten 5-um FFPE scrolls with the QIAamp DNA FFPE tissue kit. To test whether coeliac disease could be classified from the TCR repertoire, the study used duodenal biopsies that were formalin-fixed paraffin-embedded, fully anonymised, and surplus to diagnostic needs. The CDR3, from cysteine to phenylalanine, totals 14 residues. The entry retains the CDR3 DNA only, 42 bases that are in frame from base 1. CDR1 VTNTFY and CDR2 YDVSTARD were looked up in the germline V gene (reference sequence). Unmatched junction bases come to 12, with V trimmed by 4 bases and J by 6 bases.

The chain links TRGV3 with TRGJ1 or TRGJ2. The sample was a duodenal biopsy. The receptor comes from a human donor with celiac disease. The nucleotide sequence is TGTGCCACCTGGGATCAGATGAAGGTTTATAAGAAACTCTTT. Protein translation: CATWDQMKVYKKLF.